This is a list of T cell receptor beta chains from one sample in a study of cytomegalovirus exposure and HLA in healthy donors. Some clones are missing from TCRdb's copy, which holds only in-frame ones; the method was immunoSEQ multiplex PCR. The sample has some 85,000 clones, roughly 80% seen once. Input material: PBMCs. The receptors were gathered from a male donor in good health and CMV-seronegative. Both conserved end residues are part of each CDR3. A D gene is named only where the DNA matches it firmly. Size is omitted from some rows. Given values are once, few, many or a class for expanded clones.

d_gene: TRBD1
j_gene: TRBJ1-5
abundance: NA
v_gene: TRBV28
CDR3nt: TGTGCCAGCAGTTTCCGGGACAGGGTTTATTATAGCAATCAGCCCCAGCATTTT
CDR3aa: CASSFRDRVYYSNQPQHF

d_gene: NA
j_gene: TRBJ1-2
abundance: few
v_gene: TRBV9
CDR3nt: TGTGCCAGCACCCGAGAGGGTGTCTATGGCTACACCTTC
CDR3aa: CASTREGVYGYTF

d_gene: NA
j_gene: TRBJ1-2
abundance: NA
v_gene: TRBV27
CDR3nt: TGTGCCAGCAGTTCCTCGGCAGGCCATGGCTACACCTTC
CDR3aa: CASSSSAGHGYTF

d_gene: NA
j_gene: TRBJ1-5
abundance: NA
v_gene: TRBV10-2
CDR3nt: TGCGCCAGCAGATCAATTGGGGGGAATCAGCCCCAGCATTTT
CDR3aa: CASRSIGGNQPQHF

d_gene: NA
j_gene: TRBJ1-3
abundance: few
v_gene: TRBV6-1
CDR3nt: TGTGCCAGCACCTGGCCTTTCTCTGGAAACACCATATATTTT
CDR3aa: CASTWPFSGNTIYF

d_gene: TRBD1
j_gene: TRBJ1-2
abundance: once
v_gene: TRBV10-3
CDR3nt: TGTGCCATCAGTGGCGGGACAGCCTATGGCTACACCTTC
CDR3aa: CAISGGTAYGYTF

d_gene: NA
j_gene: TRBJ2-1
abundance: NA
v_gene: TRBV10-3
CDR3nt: TGTGCCATCAGTGAAGTAGCGTTCGGCGGCCTTAGCTCCTACAATGAGCAGTTCTTC
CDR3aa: CAISEVAFGGLSSYNEQFF

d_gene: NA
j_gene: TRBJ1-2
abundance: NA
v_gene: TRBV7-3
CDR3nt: TGTGCCAGCAGCTTAACAGGGGATTTCTATGGCCACACCTTC
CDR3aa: CASSLTGDFYGHTF

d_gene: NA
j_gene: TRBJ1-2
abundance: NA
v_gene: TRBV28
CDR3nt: TGTGCCAGCAGTTTTCTGGGAGTTTCTGGCTACACCTTC
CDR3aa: CASSFLGVSGYTF

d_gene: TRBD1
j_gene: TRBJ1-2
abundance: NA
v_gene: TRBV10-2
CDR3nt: TGCGCCAGCAGTGACGGGACAGGCCGGGTAAAGGGCTACACCTTC
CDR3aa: CASSDGTGRVKGYTF

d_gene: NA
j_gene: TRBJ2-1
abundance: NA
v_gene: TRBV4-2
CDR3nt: TGTGCCAGCAGCCGCCTCGGACATCACAATGAGCAGTTCTTC
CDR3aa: CASSRLGHHNEQFF

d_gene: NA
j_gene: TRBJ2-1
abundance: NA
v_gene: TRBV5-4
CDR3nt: TGTGCCAGCAGCTATGGGGGAGGGGGCTACAATGAGCAGTTCTTC
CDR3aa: CASSYGGGGYNEQFF

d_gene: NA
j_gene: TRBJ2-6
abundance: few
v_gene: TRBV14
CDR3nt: TGTGCCAGCAGCGGTAAGGGGGCTGGGGCCAACGTCCTGACTTTC
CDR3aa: CASSGKGAGANVLTF

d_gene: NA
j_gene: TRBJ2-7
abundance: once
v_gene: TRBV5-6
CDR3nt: TGTGCCACCTCTAGTACCTACTACGAGCAGTACTTC
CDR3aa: CATSSTYYEQYF

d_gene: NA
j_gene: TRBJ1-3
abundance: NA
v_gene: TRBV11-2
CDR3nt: TGTGCCAGCAGCTTATCCGGGAGCTCTGGAAACACCATATATTTT
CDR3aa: CASSLSGSSGNTIYF

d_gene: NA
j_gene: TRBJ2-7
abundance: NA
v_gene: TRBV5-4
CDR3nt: TGTGCCAGCAGCTTGGTGTCTTGGGCTAGCTCAGACGAGCAGTACTTC
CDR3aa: CASSLVSWASSDEQYF

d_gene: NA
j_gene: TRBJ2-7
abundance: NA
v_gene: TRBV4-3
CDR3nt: TGCGCCAGCAGCCAAGAGTTTCTCCCTATCTACGAGCAGTACTTC
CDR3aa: CASSQEFLPIYEQYF

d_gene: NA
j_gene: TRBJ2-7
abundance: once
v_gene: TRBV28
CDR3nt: TGTGCCAGCAGTTTAGGAGGGACGGGTAGCTCCTACGAGCAGTACTTC
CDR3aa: CASSLGGTGSSYEQYF

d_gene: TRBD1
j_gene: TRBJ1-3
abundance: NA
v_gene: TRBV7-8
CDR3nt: TGTGCCAGCAGCTTAGCCACAGGGGGCCTGAGAAACACCATATATTTT
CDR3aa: CASSLATGGLRNTIYF

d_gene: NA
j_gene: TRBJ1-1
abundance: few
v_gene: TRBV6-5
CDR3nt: TGTGCCAGCAGTTACGGATGGGGGGATCGGACTGAAGCTTTCTTT
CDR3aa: CASSYGWGDRTEAFF

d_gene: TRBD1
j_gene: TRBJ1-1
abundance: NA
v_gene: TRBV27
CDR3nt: TGTGCCAGCAGTCCCTTTTGGGACAGCGAAGCTTTCTTT
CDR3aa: CASSPFWDSEAFF

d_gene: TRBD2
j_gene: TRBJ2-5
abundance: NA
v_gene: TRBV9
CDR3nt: TGTGCCAGCAGCGTCGGGGGGGCAGAGACTCAGTACTTC
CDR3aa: CASSVGGAETQYF

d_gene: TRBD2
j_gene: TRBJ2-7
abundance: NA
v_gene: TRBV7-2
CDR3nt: TGTGCCAGCAGCGCACTTCGGGCTAGCGGGGGGGCGAGGGAGCAGTACTTC
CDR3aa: CASSALRASGGAREQYF

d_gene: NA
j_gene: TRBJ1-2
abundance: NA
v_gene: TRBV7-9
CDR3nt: TGTGCCAGCAGCTTAAAGTCGACTTATGGCTACACCTTC
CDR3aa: CASSLKSTYGYTF

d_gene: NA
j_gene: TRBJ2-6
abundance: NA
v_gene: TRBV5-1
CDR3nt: TGCGCCAGCAAGCTCTCCTCTGGGGCCAACGTCCTGACTTTC
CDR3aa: CASKLSSGANVLTF

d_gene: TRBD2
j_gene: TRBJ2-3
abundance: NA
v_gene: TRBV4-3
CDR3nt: TGCGCCAGCAGCCAAGACGGACTAGCGACTAGCACAGATACGCAGTATTTT
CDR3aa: CASSQDGLATSTDTQYF

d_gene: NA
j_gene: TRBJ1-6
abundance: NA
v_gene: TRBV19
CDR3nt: TGTGCCAGTAGTCTTCGGGATTCACCCCTCCACTTT
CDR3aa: CASSLRDSPLHF

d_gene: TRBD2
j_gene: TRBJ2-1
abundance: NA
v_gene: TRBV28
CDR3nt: TGTGCCACCTTAGCGGGAGCCTACAATGAGCAGTTCTTC
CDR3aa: CATLAGAYNEQFF

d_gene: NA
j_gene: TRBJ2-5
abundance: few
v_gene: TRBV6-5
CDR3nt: TGTGCCAGCAGTTACTCTTCAGGGTGGGAGACCCAGTACTTC
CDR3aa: CASSYSSGWETQYF

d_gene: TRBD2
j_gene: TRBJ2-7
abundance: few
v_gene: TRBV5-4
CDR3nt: TGTGCCAGCAGCTTGAACCTAGCGGGAGCCTACGAGCAGTACTTC
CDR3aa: CASSLNLAGAYEQYF

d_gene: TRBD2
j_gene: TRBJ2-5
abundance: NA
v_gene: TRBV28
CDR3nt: TGTGCCAGCAGTTCCCGGACTAGCGGGAGGCGGGGGGTTCAAGAGACCCAGTACTTC
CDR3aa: CASSSRTSGRRGVQETQYF

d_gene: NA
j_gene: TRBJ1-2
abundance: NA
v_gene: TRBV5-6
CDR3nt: TGTGCCAGCAGCTTGGCGACATTTAACTATGGCTACACCTTC
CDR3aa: CASSLATFNYGYTF